This TCR beta chain was profiled in a study of immune heterogeneity within non-small cell lung tumors. Multiplex PCR amplified the TCR beta CDR3 region. Its first round ran for roughly 9 cycles with 32 V and 13 J primers. TCRdb redid the calling of the multiplex PCR reads with MiXCR, one entry per CDR3 protein. The sample carries 14,000 or so distinct CDR3 sequences, approximately 26% recorded once. Whole-study findings and limits: Identical dominant CDR3 beta clonotypes showed recurrence across tumor sites within a patient, and site-unique high-frequency clones were also present.

This CDR3 has 13 residues. With 8 bases removed from V and 4 bases from J, the gap between germline ends came to 14 bases. Germline V CDR1 and CDR2: ENHRY, SYGVKD. Bulk tumor genomic DNA constituted the template, at about 600 ng per sample. From each primary tumor, several far-apart biopsies were obtained during surgery. Curative surgical treatment was performed in patients who had newly diagnosed, untreated non-small cell lung cancer. This clonotype has more than one count but fewer than ten. The target antigen is unknown. The chain couples TRBV10-3 to TRBJ2-5; D is possibly TRBD2 (6 bases). The sequence was collected from a man aged 35-49 years with non-small cell lung cancer. Input material: lung tumor tissue. The CDR3 is CAISGKAGETQYF. CDR3 DNA: TGTGCCATCTCTGGGAAAGCGGGAGAGACCCAGTACTTC.